The 3 T cell receptor beta chains given below trace back to one sample, sequenced in a study of shared clonotypes between healthy human individuals. Method: immunoSEQ multiplex PCR; TCRdb's copy keeps in-frame clones and lacks some. The sample has roughly 1 million clones; about 74% are singletons. Input material: memory CD4+ T cells sorted from blood. Subset here: CD45RA-negative fraction. These receptors were collected from a man aged 18 to 35 in good health.

About this clone: The same CDR3 can be traced to other DNA sequences in this sample. The CDR3 nucleotides read TGTGCCAGCTCAGAGGGTTATAGCAATCAGCCCCAGCATTTT. Translating it yields CASSEGYSNQPQHF. This chain links TRBV18 with TRBJ1-5; D gene uncertain. The CDR3 extends over 14 amino acids. V lost 5 bases and J 0 bases, leaving 8 bases between the germline ends. Per germline, CDR1 KGHSH and CDR2 LQKENI. The complete variable domain, with remaining parts taken from reference TRBV18 and TRBJ1-5, reads NAGVMQNPRHLVRRRGQEARLRCSPMKGHSHVYWYRQLPEEGLKFMVYLQKENIIDESGMPKERFSAEFPKEGPSILRIQQVVRGDSAAYFCASSEGYSNQPQHFGDGTRLSIL.

The CDR3 region has the DNA TGTGCCAGCAGCTTGTTTGGAACCTCGAACACTGAAGCTTTCTTT. Translation gives CASSLFGTSNTEAFF. The rearrangement uses TRBV5-5 and TRBJ1-1, with no clear D. The CDR3 is 15 amino acids. Germline V gene sequence: CDR1 SGHKS, CDR2 YYEKEE (reference sequence). Between the trimmed V and J ends, which lost 1 base and 1 base, there was a span of 11 bases.

This CDR3 is CAISDDRFYGYTF. DNA of the CDR3: TGTGCCATCAGCGACGACAGGTTCTATGGCTACACCTTC. The chain combines TRBV10-3 with TRBJ1-2; D might be TRBD1 (6 bases). Germline CDR1 reads ENHRY; CDR2 reads SYGVKD. Trimming removed 6 bases from V and 4 bases from J, with 12 bases in between. This CDR3 region has 13 residues.